Listed below are T cell receptor beta chains from one sample, sequenced in a study of cytomegalovirus exposure and HLA in healthy donors. The assay was immunoSEQ multiplex PCR, and TCRdb's table has in-frame clones only and misses some. The profile shows 100,000 to 150,000 clones, roughly 76% of them singletons. Sequencing was performed on PBMCs. The receptors were sampled from a man aged 50-59 years in good health and CMV-seropositive. Both conserved end residues are part of each CDR3. Fields, in order: V gene, J gene, clone size, CDR3 protein. Where a row states a size, it is once, few, many or the class of an expanded clone; other rows omit it.

TRBV5-4	TRBJ2-5	.	CASSLMLGGRETQYF
TRBV28	TRBJ2-3	.	CASRLSSGRPDTQYF
TRBV28	TRBJ2-1	.	CASSPLAVSSYNEQFF
TRBV5-1	TRBJ1-2	.	CASSPGGLNYGYTF
TRBV28	TRBJ1-2	.	CASSPYKEGYTF
TRBV5-4	TRBJ2-3	.	CASSFSQYSTDTQYF
TRBV2	TRBJ2-7	.	CASSAGTPFGEQYF
TRBV7-9	TRBJ1-1	.	CASSSPPGQLNTEAFF
TRBV7-2	TRBJ1-6	.	CASSLAIDRGGNSPLHF
TRBV27	TRBJ2-1	.	CASSARGEPNEQFF
TRBV10-2	TRBJ2-7	.	CASSGQGGLYEQYF
TRBV7-2	TRBJ2-7	once	CASSLLVLAGAYEQYF
TRBV9	TRBJ2-3	.	CASSVGELTDTQYF
TRBV27	TRBJ2-3	few	CASSLSGQGADTQYF
TRBV19	TRBJ2-7	.	CATERSYEQYF
TRBV5-5	TRBJ1-1	.	CASSLASVNTEAFF
TRBV2	TRBJ2-7	.	CASSDRTGVGEQYF
TRBV10-1	TRBJ2-7	.	CASSEGGPLSPYEQYF